The 22 T cell receptor beta chains given below trace back to one sample, sequenced in a study of identifying expanded T cells in peripheral blood. The assay was immunoSEQ multiplex PCR, and TCRdb's table has in-frame clones only and misses some. Of 100,000 to 150,000 clones in the sample, 65% to 90% were seen once. The sequencing sample was made of blood. The receptors originated from a person between 18 and 70 years old in good health.

This chain uses TRBV28 with TRBJ2-1, with D perhaps TRBD2 (5 bases). The CDR3 length is 16 residues. The germline V and J ends were trimmed by 4 bases and 4 bases, with 17 bases remaining between them. In germline, CDR1 is MDHEN, CDR2 SYDVKM. In nucleotides, the CDR3 is TGTGCCAGCAGTTCCCCCGCGAGCGGAGCATACAATGAGCAGTTCTTC. Residues: CASSSPASGAYNEQFF.

This chain connects TRBV11-2 to TRBJ1-3; D unresolved. This CDR3 region has 14 residues. V was shortened by 3 bases and J by 0 bases, with 6 bases between the two germline ends. Germline values: CDR1 SGHAT, CDR2 FQNNGV. The CDR3 DNA follows: TGTGCCAGCAGCTTGAGTCACTCTGGAAACACCATATATTTT. It encodes CASSLSHSGNTIYF.

This chain uses TRBV9 with TRBJ1-5; D not certain. Germline CDR1 is SGDLS and CDR2 is YYNGEE. V lost 3 bases, J lost 0 bases, and 4 bases lay in between. The CDR3 runs 13 residues. The CDR3 DNA reads as TGTGCCAGCAGCGGTTATAGCAATCAGCCCCAGCATTTT. Translation gives CASSGYSNQPQHF. Combining the CDR3 with reference TRBV9 and TRBJ1-5 gives the whole variable domain DSGVTQTPKHLITATGQRVTLRCSPRSGDLSVYWYQQSLDQGLQFLIQYYNGEERAKGNILERFSAQQFPDLHSELNLSSLELGDSALYFCASSGYSNQPQHFGDGTRLSIL.

The rearrangement links TRBV7-9 to TRBJ2-7; 15 bases map to TRBD2. The trim removed 5 bases at V and 6 bases at J, leaving 8 bases unmatched. The germline gives CDR1 SEHNR, CDR2 FQNEAQ (reference sequence). This CDR3 comprises 16 residues. CDR3 residues: CASSATGLAGGAEQYF. The CDR3 coding sequence is TGTGCCAGCAGCGCAACGGGACTAGCGGGGGGAGCCGAGCAGTACTTC. The full variable domain, completed using reference TRBV7-9 and TRBJ2-7, is DTGVSQNPRHKITKRGQNVTFRCDPISEHNRLYWYRQTLGQGPEFLTYFQNEAQLEKSRLLSDRFSAERPKGSFSTLEIQRTEQGDSAMYLCASSATGLAGGAEQYFGPGTRLTVT.

The chain carries TRBV7-9 and TRBJ2-5; D is uncertain. The CDR3 is 14 amino acids. The V gene lost 5 bases and the J gene lost 2 bases, with 12 bases spanning the gap. CDR1 is SEHNR and CDR2 is FQNEAQ in the germline V gene (reference sequence). The CDR3 DNA reads TGTGCCAGCAGCCCCCAGGACCAGCAAGAGACCCAGTACTTC. It encodes CASSPQDQQETQYF. The full variable domain, rest sourced from reference TRBV7-9 and TRBJ2-5, is DTGVSQNPRHKITKRGQNVTFRCDPISEHNRLYWYRQTLGQGPEFLTYFQNEAQLEKSRLLSDRFSAERPKGSFSTLEIQRTEQGDSAMYLCASSPQDQQETQYFGPGTRLLVL.

This chain connects TRBV18 to TRBJ1-5, with D perhaps TRBD1 (5 bases). The germline V and J ends were trimmed by 2 bases and 0 bases, with 17 bases remaining between them. Germline loops: CDR1 KGHSH, CDR2 LQKENI. The CDR3 runs to 18 residues. As DNA, the CDR3 is TGTGCCAGCTCACCAGAATCTCCTGGGGGAGATAGCAATCAGCCCCAGCATTTT. This sequence encodes CASSPESPGGDSNQPQHF.

This clone was detected only a few times. V is TRBV5-6 and J is TRBJ1-1; TRBD1 matches 7 bases. Germline V gene sequence: CDR1 SGHDT, CDR2 YYEEEE. The CDR3 runs 13 residues. Trimming took 3 bases from V and 7 from J; bases not matched to a gene: 6. The chain's CDR3 is CASSSQTGIEAFF. Here the CDR3 DNA reads TGTGCCAGCAGCTCACAGACAGGGATTGAAGCTTTCTTT. Full variable domain (remainder filled in from reference TRBV5-6 and TRBJ1-1): DAGVTQSPTHLIKTRGQQVTLRCSPKSGHDTVSWYQQALGQGPQFIFQYYEEEERQRGNFPDRFSGHQFPNYSSELNVNALLLGDSALYLCASSSQTGIEAFFGQGTRLTVV.

The V call is TRBV6-5, the J call TRBJ2-1; the match to TRBD2 covers 10 bases. V lost 7 bases, J lost 4 bases, and 4 bases stayed unmatched. The CDR3 covers 14 residues. CDR1 and CDR2 (germline): MNHEY, SVGAGI. CDR3 DNA sequence: TGTGCCAGCACCTTAGCGGGAGGTTACAATGAGCAGTTCTTC. Translated: CASTLAGGYNEQFF.

The chain employs TRBV28 and TRBJ2-3; D gene uncertain. The CDR3 extends over 12 amino acids. Germline-derived CDR1 and CDR2 are MDHEN and SYDVKM. V lost 6 bases and J lost 5, with 9 bases in between. The CDR3 protein is CASSPTIDTQYF. The CDR3 DNA sequence: TGTGCCAGCAGCCCAACGATAGATACGCAGTATTTT.

The rearrangement joins TRBV4-1 to TRBJ2-7, with D possibly being TRBD1 or TRBD2 (6 bases each). Germline CDR1 reads MGHRA; CDR2 reads YSYEKL. The CDR3 sequence is 16 residues long. Trimming cost V 4 bases and J 5 bases, with 21 bases left between them. The CDR3 DNA is TGCGCCAGCAGCCTTGCGACCAGGCAGGGGAGGAACGAGCAGTACTTC. Protein sequence: CASSLATRQGRNEQYF.

This clone was detected once. V gene TRBV29-1 combines with J gene TRBJ2-3, with D perhaps matching TRBD1 (5 bases). Germline V gene data show CDR1 as SQVTM and CDR2 as ANQGSEA. The CDR3 loop spans 12 amino acids. The V gene lost 7 bases and the J gene lost 6 bases, with 14 bases spanning the gap. DNA of the CDR3: TGCAGCGGACAGCGATCGGAGGATACGCAGTATTTT. This translates into CSGQRSEDTQYF.

The chain combines TRBV6-1 with TRBJ1-2, with a possible D match to TRBD1 (6 bases). This CDR3 has 16 residues. Trimming cost V 3 bases and J 0 bases, with 14 bases left between them. Germline assignment: CDR1 MNHNS and CDR2 SASEGT. The chain's CDR3 is CASSELDSSSNYGYTF. The CDR3 DNA follows: TGTGCCAGCAGTGAGTTGGACAGTTCGTCTAACTATGGCTACACCTTC.

The rearrangement joins TRBV18 to TRBJ1-1; D is uncertain. Germline values: CDR1 KGHSH, CDR2 LQKENI. The CDR3 loop spans 13 amino acids. The ends were cut back, 6 bases at V and 0 bases at J, with 8 bases in the middle. The CDR3, as DNA: TGTGCCAGCTCCTCGGATATGAACACTGAAGCTTTCTTT. It is translated as CASSSDMNTEAFF.

This chain links TRBV2 with TRBJ2-1; D unresolved. The CDR3 is made up of 14 amino acids. The V and J ends lost 6 bases and 6 bases respectively, with 15 bases between them. Germline V gene sequence: CDR1 SNHLY, CDR2 FYNNEI. The CDR3 region has the DNA TGTGCCAGCAGGGACGGACCCGTGATCAATGAGCAGTTCTTC. This gives the protein CASRDGPVINEQFF.

The rearrangement uses TRBV4-2 and TRBJ2-7, with D possibly being TRBD1 or TRBD2 (6 bases each). This CDR3 is built from 13 residues. Germline assignment: CDR1 LGHNA and CDR2 YNFKEQ. Trimming shortened V by 4 bases and J by 5 bases, and 12 bases separated the two germline ends. CDR3 sequence reads: CASSPPGAHEQYF. The CDR3, as DNA: TGTGCCAGCAGCCCGCCGGGGGCCCACGAGCAGTACTTC.

The chain joins TRBV13 to TRBJ2-1; TRBD1 aligns across 8 bases. With 5 bases clipped from V and 6 bases from J, the junction kept 9 bases outside the gene matches. Germline values: CDR1 PRHDT, CDR2 FYEKMQ (reference sequence). The CDR3 runs to 15 residues. CDR3 sequence: CASSLRQGMFNEQFF. CDR3 nucleotides: TGTGCCAGCAGCCTACGACAGGGGATGTTCAATGAGCAGTTCTTC.

This rearrangement joins TRBV7-9 to TRBJ2-5; 7 bases are a match to TRBD2. The ends lost 0 bases at V and 1 base at J; junction bases unmatched: 5. CDR1 and CDR2 from the germline V gene are SEHNR and FQNEAQ (reference sequence). This CDR3 region has 16 residues. The CDR3 DNA is TGTGCCAGCAGCTTAGCGCTGGGCGGGGGCCAAGAGACCCAGTACTTC. Translated: CASSLALGGGQETQYF. Based on the CDR3 plus reference TRBV7-9 and TRBJ2-5, the full variable domain is DTGVSQNPRHKITKRGQNVTFRCDPISEHNRLYWYRQTLGQGPEFLTYFQNEAQLEKSRLLSDRFSAERPKGSFSTLEIQRTEQGDSAMYLCASSLALGGGQETQYFGPGTRLLVL.

The chain links TRBV7-2 to TRBJ1-4, with D possibly TRBD1 on 5 matching bases. The V gene's germline CDR1 is SGHTA and CDR2 FQGNSA. The CDR3 runs to 12 residues. Deletions cut 7 bases from V and 8 bases from J, with 11 bases between. The CDR3 loop reads CASTPGGEKLFF. In DNA, the CDR3 is TGTGCCAGCACCCCTGGGGGGGAAAAACTGTTTTTT.

V gene TRBV5-6 combines with J gene TRBJ2-5, with no clear D. V lost 3 bases and J lost 1, with 10 bases in between. This CDR3 spans 14 amino acids. Germline-derived CDR1 and CDR2 are SGHDT and YYEEEE. The CDR3 here is CASSSKIRQETQYF. The CDR3 DNA sequence: TGTGCCAGCAGCTCGAAAATACGCCAAGAGACCCAGTACTTC.

The chain combines TRBV5-4 with TRBJ2-7; tentatively, D is TRBD2 (6 bases). The CDR3 covers 15 residues. V was trimmed by 0 bases and J by 0 bases, leaving 10 bases between them. CDR1 is SGHNT, CDR2 YYREEE, per germline (reference sequence). Here the CDR3 DNA reads TGTGCCAGCAGCTTGGCTGCGGGAAGCTCCTACGAGCAGTACTTC. It encodes CASSLAAGSSYEQYF.

This clone was picked up one time. The J gene is TRBJ2-7, the V gene TRBV7-9; TRBD1 agrees at 7 bases. CDR1 is SEHNR, CDR2 FQNEAQ, per germline (reference sequence). Trimming cost V 5 bases and J 3 bases; bases outside gene matches: 10. There are 15 residues in the CDR3. CDR3 in amino acids: CASSLLGTVYYEQYF. DNA for the CDR3: TGTGCCAGCAGCCTCCTCGGGACAGTTTACTACGAGCAGTACTTC. Combining the CDR3 with reference TRBV7-9 and TRBJ2-7 gives the whole variable domain DTGVSQNPRHKITKRGQNVTFRCDPISEHNRLYWYRQTLGQGPEFLTYFQNEAQLEKSRLLSDRFSAERPKGSFSTLEIQRTEQGDSAMYLCASSLLGTVYYEQYFGPGTRLTVT.

The sample holds one count of this clone. The V gene is TRBV28, the J gene TRBJ2-3; 10 bases are a match to TRBD2. Trimming at V came to 4 bases and at J to 1 base, leaving 5 bases not matched to a gene. The germline gives CDR1 MDHEN, CDR2 SYDVKM. This CDR3 region has 16 residues. The CDR3 coding sequence is TGTGCCAGCAGTTCGACCGGGACTAGCGGCACAGATACGCAGTATTTT. Translated, it gives CASSSTGTSGTDTQYF.